These 18 T cell receptor beta chains share one sample of origin, sequenced in a study of T-cell memory formation after mild COVID-19. TCRdb analysed the 5' RACE reads with MiXCR anew, one entry per CDR3 protein. Of over 250,000 distinct CDR3 sequences listed, 15% to 20% are singletons. Material: PBMCs or a T cell subset sorted from them (not recorded which). The receptors derive from a man younger than 30 who had mild COVID-19 (a few samples of this study predate the infection). Cell type and time point are not known.

This clonotype was observed a few times. V gene TRBV6-5 combines with J gene TRBJ2-1, with a weak D call TRBD2 (6 bases). CDR1 is MNHEY, CDR2 SVGAGI, per germline. The CDR3 sequence is 14 residues long. V shed 7 bases and J shed 0 bases, with 10 bases lying between them. The CDR3 DNA reads TGTGCCAGCAAGGAGGGGCCCTCCTACAATGAGCAGTTCTTC. This gives the protein CASKEGPSYNEQFF.

This rearrangement joins TRBV12-3 or TRBV12-4 to TRBJ2-2; 10 bases agree with TRBD2. J was trimmed by 0 bases and V by 4 bases; bases with no gene match: 11. The CDR3 sequence is 19 residues long. The CDR3 loop is CASSSILLAGTSNTGELFF. CDR3 bases: TGTGCCAGCAGTTCAATTCTACTAGCGGGGACCTCGAACACCGGGGAGCTGTTTTTT.

This clonotype was seen only a few times. V is TRBV6-2 or TRBV6-3 and J is TRBJ2-3, with 9 positions matching TRBD2. CDR1 is MNHEY and CDR2 is SVGEGT in the germline V gene. The CDR3 is 17 amino acids. V was clipped by 6 bases and J by 2 bases; unmatched bases: 12. In DNA form, the CDR3 reads TGTGCCAGCAGGCGTTTTCGTGCGGGGGGGTTCACAGATACGCAGTATTTT. Translated: CASRRFRAGGFTDTQYF.

The sample holds a few counts of this clonotype. This chain connects TRBV7-7 to TRBJ2-7, with D maybe TRBD2 (6 bases). This CDR3 region has 17 residues. Per germline, CDR1 SSHAT and CDR2 FNYEAQ (reference sequence). The CDR3 nucleotides read TGTGCTAGCAGCTTAGGTCGGACGGCCGGGGGATCCTACGAGCAGTACGTC. Its translation: CASSLGRTAGGSYEQYV.

The genes are TRBV7-8 and TRBJ1-5; TRBD1 might be the D (6 bases). V was clipped by 1 base and J by 5 bases, with 21 bases between them. CDR3 length equals 18 residues. From germline, CDR1 is SGHVS and CDR2 FQNEAQ. CDR3 sequence: CASSLGLRGAKGDQPQHF. In DNA form, the CDR3 reads TGTGCCAGCAGCTTAGGCCTTCGGGGGGCTAAGGGGGATCAGCCCCAGCATTTT.

This clonotype occurred many times. The J gene is TRBJ1-1, the V gene TRBV7-2; D is possibly TRBD1 (5 bases). This CDR3 region has 18 residues. Germline values: CDR1 SGHTA, CDR2 FQGNSA. V shed 4 bases and J shed 0 bases, with 21 bases lying between them. The CDR3 loop reads CASSSRGGGVPMNTEAFF. In DNA, the CDR3 is TGTGCCAGCAGCTCGAGGGGTGGAGGGGTGCCAATGAACACTGAAGCTTTCTTT.

Details on this clonotype: At one of its ends the junction is not consistent with the germline gene, which may arise from a read error. The chain has TRBV7-9 and TRBJ2-5; 11 bases match TRBD2. The CDR3 runs 17 residues. Per germline, CDR1 SEHNR and CDR2 FQNEAQ (reference sequence). The DNA for the CDR3 is TGTGCCGGCAGCTTAGACCTAGCGGGGGGCTACCAAGAGACCCAGTACTTC. Translated, it gives CAGSLDLAGGYQETQYF. Full variable domain (rest looked up from reference TRBV7-9 and TRBJ2-5): DTGVSQNPRHKITKRGQNVTFRCDPISEHNRLYWYRQTLGQGPEFLTYFQNEAQLEKSRLLSDRFSAERPKGSFSTLEIQRTEQGDSAMYLCAGSLDLAGGYQETQYFGPGTRLLVL.

This clonotype occurred a few times. The rearrangement joins TRBV10-3 to TRBJ1-5; D perhaps matches TRBD1 (6 bases). This CDR3 contains 15 residues. V lost 2 bases, J lost 4 bases, and 12 bases lay in between. The germline CDR1 and CDR2 sequences are ENHRY and SYGVKD. CDR3: CAISEDRISNQPQHF. DNA of the CDR3: TGTGCCATCAGTGAGGACAGGATAAGTAATCAGCCCCAGCATTTT.

There are many counts of this clonotype. The rearrangement joins TRBV20-1 to TRBJ2-7; TRBD1 agrees at 7 bases. CDR1 is DFQATT and CDR2 is SNEGSKA in the germline V gene (reference sequence). The CDR3 runs to 14 residues. V was clipped by 0 bases and J by 5 bases; unmatched bases: 7. The DNA of the CDR3 is TGCAGTGCTAGAGATCCGGGACAGCTCCACGAGCAGTACTTC. Translated: CSARDPGQLHEQYF.

This chain connects TRBV24-1 to TRBJ2-1; D gene unclear. The CDR3 covers 19 residues. CDR1 and CDR2 from the germline V gene are KGHDR and SFDVKD. V was pared by 1 base and J by 0 bases, with 18 bases between. The CDR3 loop is CATSDLRPGDLSSYNEQFF. The CDR3 DNA follows: TGTGCCACCAGTGATTTACGCCCAGGAGACCTAAGCTCCTACAATGAGCAGTTCTTC.

This clonotype was observed a handful of times. The CDR3 region has the DNA TGTGCCAGCAGTTACGGAGTTGAAGCTTTCTTT. Protein product: CASSYGVEAFF. The chain couples TRBV6-5 to TRBJ1-1; the D is unclear. V was shortened by 2 bases and J by 7 bases, with 5 bases between the two germline ends. CDR3 length: 11 residues. In germline, CDR1 is MNHEY, CDR2 SVGAGI.

The chain links TRBV7-3 to TRBJ1-2; D gene ambiguous. The CDR3 sequence is 15 residues long. In germline, CDR1 is SGHTA, CDR2 FQGTGA. The V gene lost 4 bases and the J gene lost 2 bases, with 14 bases spanning the gap. This CDR3 reads CASSSSGTPNYGYTF. Here the CDR3 DNA reads TGTGCCAGCAGCTCGTCAGGCACGCCAAACTATGGCTACACCTTC.

This clonotype came up many times. The chain uses TRBV11-3 and TRBJ2-5; the D call may be TRBD1 or TRBD2 (5 bases each). Trimming shortened V by 1 base and J by 10 bases, and 16 bases separated the two germline ends. Germline V gene data show CDR1 as SGHNT and CDR2 as YENEEA. This CDR3 contains 14 residues. CDR3 sequence reads: CASSLGGASHIQYF. DNA for the CDR3: TGTGCCAGCAGCTTAGGAGGGGCTAGCCATATCCAGTACTTC.

DNA for the CDR3: TGTGCCAGCAGCCCCGCGGGCCCTAGCCCAGATACGCAGTATTTT. Its protein product is CASSPAGPSPDTQYF. The J gene is TRBJ2-3, the V gene TRBV11-2, with D possibly matching TRBD2 (5 bases). Germline CDR1 SGHAT, CDR2 FQNNGV. The ends were cut back, 5 bases at V and 4 bases at J, with 16 bases in the middle. This CDR3 is 15 amino acids long. The full variable domain, its missing parts supplied by reference TRBV11-2 and TRBJ2-3, is EAGVAQSPRYKIIEKRQSVAFWCNPISGHATLYWYQQILGQGPKLLIQFQNNGVVDDSQLPKDRFSAERLKGVDSTLKIQPAKLEDSAVYLCASSPAGPSPDTQYFGPGTRLTVL.

The rearrangement joins TRBV15 to TRBJ2-7, with D perhaps TRBD2 (6 bases). Germline V gives CDR1 LNHNV, CDR2 YYDKDF (reference sequence). The CDR3 extends over 15 amino acids. Trimming shortened V by 0 bases and J by 0 bases, and 9 bases separated the two germline ends. CDR3 residues: CATSREGTSSYEQYF. In DNA form, the CDR3 reads TGTGCCACCAGCAGAGAGGGGACTTCCTCCTACGAGCAGTACTTC. Drawing the rest from reference TRBV15 and TRBJ2-7, the complete variable domain is DAMVIQNPRYQVTQFGKPVTLSCSQTLNHNVMYWYQQKSSQAPKLLFHYYDKDFNNEADTPDNFQSRRPNTSFCFLDIRSPGLGDTAMYLCATSREGTSSYEQYFGPGTRLTVT.

V usage is TRBV25-1 and J usage is TRBJ1-1; TRBD1 aligns across 7 bases. Germline assignment: CDR1 MGHDK and CDR2 SYGVNS. This CDR3 is built from 11 residues. V shed 5 bases and J 13 bases; nucleotides not matched to a gene: 7. CDR3 sequence: CASSSGTVVFF. CDR3 nucleotide sequence: TGTGCCAGCAGTTCCGGGACAGTGGTTTTCTTT. The full variable domain, completed using reference TRBV25-1 and TRBJ1-1, is EADIYQTPRYLVIGTGKKITLECSQTMGHDKMYWYQQDPGMELHLIHYSYGVNSTEKGDLSSESTVSRIRTEHFPLTLESARPSHTSQYLCASSSGTVVFFGQGTRLTVV.

The chain employs TRBV7-2 and TRBJ2-2; the D call may be TRBD1 or TRBD2 (5 bases each). The CDR3 sequence is 14 residues long. Germline V gene lookup returns CDR1 SGHTA and CDR2 FQGNSA. The germline V and J ends were trimmed by 1 base and 7 bases, with 10 bases remaining between them. The CDR3 DNA is TGTGCCAGCAGCTTAGGGGGGATGGTCGGGGAGCTGTTTTTT. Translation: CASSLGGMVGELFF.

V usage is TRBV28 and J usage is TRBJ2-3; D perhaps matches TRBD2 (5 bases). The CDR3 runs to 16 residues. The ends were cut back, 7 bases at V and 3 bases at J, with 20 bases in the middle. The V gene's germline CDR1 is MDHEN and CDR2 SYDVKM. The DNA for the CDR3 is TGTGCCAGCACCGATATGGACTTCGCCGAGACAGATACGCAGTATTTT. It yields the protein CASTDMDFAETDTQYF.